The 16 T cell receptor beta chains listed next were all sequenced from one sample in a study of T-cell memory formation after mild COVID-19 (dated by TCRdb to the early 2020s). Library construction relied on 5' RACE. Sequencing took place on an Illumina NovaSeq 6000. The public reads were quality trimmed at Q25 with fastp and then assembled into clones with MiXCR by TCRdb, keeping productive beta chains. Identical CDR3 protein sequences are pooled into one entry, listed with their most common genes and DNA. This sample comprises under 650,000 distinct CDR3 sequences, around 17% of them detected only once. The leading ten clones occupy approximately 12% of the sample. Sequencing was carried out using PBMCs or a T cell subset sorted from them (not recorded which). These receptor sequences come from an adult woman who had mild COVID-19 (a few samples of this study predate the infection). The sample titles of this study are shuffled in the database, so cell type and time point are left out; the donor was told from shared clones.

In this sample, this clonotype turned up a few times. This chain connects TRBV12-5 to TRBJ1-2; no reliable D call. This CDR3 has 14 residues. CDR1 and CDR2 (germline): LGHNT, FRNRAP. V lost 5 bases, J lost 7 bases, and 17 bases lay in between. The CDR3: CASGGSLRGSGYTF. The CDR3 DNA is TGTGCTAGTGGTGGATCCCTCCGCGGGTCTGGCTACACCTTC.

This clonotype has only one observation. The gene calls are TRBV6-5 and TRBJ2-7; 7 bases match TRBD1. Trimming took 0 bases from V and 5 from J; bases not matched to a gene: 19. The CDR3 is 19 residues long. CDR1 is MNHEY, CDR2 SVGAGI, per germline. The CDR3 DNA sequence: TGTGCCAGCAGTTACTCGTCCAGCGTTACAGGGGTCTTTAGGAACGAGCAGTACTTC. This sequence encodes CASSYSSSVTGVFRNEQYF.

The gene calls are TRBV12-3 or TRBV12-4 and TRBJ2-3; D unresolved. Trimming left V 5 bases short and J 3 bases short, with 9 bases between. The CDR3 length is 13 residues. CDR3 sequence: CASSVTPTDTQYF. Here the CDR3 DNA reads TGTGCCAGCAGTGTGACTCCTACAGATACGCAGTATTTT.

V gene TRBV27 combines with J gene TRBJ2-7, with 12 bases identical to TRBD1. The length of the CDR3 is 17 residues. CDR1 is MNHEY, CDR2 SMNVEV, per germline (reference sequence). The V segment lost 5 bases and the J segment 0 bases; nucleotides outside the gene matches: 8. CDR3 coding DNA: TGTGCCAGCAGTCCAGGAGGGGGACAGGGGGCCTCCTACGAGCAGTACTTC. Translated, it gives CASSPGGGQGASYEQYF.

This chain uses TRBV5-1 with TRBJ2-2; 7 bases agree with TRBD2. V lost 6 bases and J lost 5; bases outside the gene matches: 7. Germline V lookup: CDR1 SGHRS, CDR2 YFSETQ. CDR3 size: 14 residues. CDR3 sequence reads: CASKRGERTGELFF. CDR3 coding DNA: TGCGCCAGCAAACGGGGGGAACGGACCGGGGAGCTGTTTTTT.

A few counts support this clonotype. CDR3: CASSLEQSSSSYEQYF. The CDR3 nucleotides read TGTGCCAGCAGCTTAGAACAGTCCTCCTCCTCCTACGAGCAGTACTTC. The J gene is TRBJ2-7, the V gene TRBV7-9, with unresolved D. The CDR3 totals 16 residues. The germline CDR1 and CDR2 sequences are SEHNR and FQNEAQ (reference sequence). V was pared by 1 base and J by 0 bases, with 13 bases between.

This clonotype was seen ten or more times. The V call is TRBV20-1, the J call TRBJ2-5, with D possibly matching TRBD1 (7 bases). The CDR3 runs to 16 residues. V shed 0 bases and J shed 4 bases, with 18 bases lying between them. Per germline, CDR1 DFQATT and CDR2 SNEGSKA (reference sequence). The CDR3 spells CSARDPWDSGGETQYF. Written as DNA, the CDR3 is TGCAGTGCTAGAGATCCTTGGGACTCAGGGGGAGAGACCCAGTACTTC.

This chain links TRBV12-3 or TRBV12-4 with TRBJ2-1; 8 bases map to TRBD1. Trimming removed 5 bases from V and 9 bases from J; junction bases left unmatched: 6. The length of the CDR3 is 13 residues. The CDR3 sequence is CASSRQGYGEQFF. CDR3 DNA: TGTGCCAGCAGTCGACAGGGGTACGGTGAGCAGTTCTTC.

This clonotype was seen more than once but under ten times. The CDR3, as DNA: TGTGCCAGCAGTCCCTCGGGACATCTGAACACTGAAGCTTTCTTT. Translation gives CASSPSGHLNTEAFF. The chain recombines TRBV12-3 or TRBV12-4 with TRBJ1-1; the D gene is possibly TRBD1 (6 bases). This CDR3 has 15 residues. The V and J ends lost 5 bases and 0 bases respectively, with 13 bases between them.

The V and J genes are TRBV4-1 and TRBJ2-6; D unclear. Germline V gene data show CDR1 as MGHRA and CDR2 as YSYEKL. V dropped 8 bases and J dropped 0 bases, with 8 bases sitting between them. There are 14 residues in the CDR3. The CDR3 nucleotides read TGCGCCAGCGCTTCCGACTCTGGGGCCAACGTCCTGACTTTC. This sequence encodes CASASDSGANVLTF.

The J gene is TRBJ2-5, the V gene TRBV6-5; 7 bases map to TRBD2. CDR1 MNHEY and CDR2 SVGAGI come from the germline V gene. Trimming cost V 4 bases and J 5 bases; bases outside gene matches: 10. This CDR3 is 15 amino acids long. This CDR3 reads CASSWTRERRETQYF. The CDR3 coding sequence is TGTGCCAGCAGTTGGACTAGAGAAAGACGGGAGACCCAGTACTTC.

This clonotype was detected a few times. The chain joins TRBV7-9 to TRBJ2-5; 7 nucleotides line up with TRBD1. The CDR3 contains 15 residues. CDR1 is SEHNR and CDR2 is FQNEAQ in the germline V gene (reference sequence). The V gene end was trimmed by 2 bases and the J gene end by 3 bases; junction bases not matched to a gene: 6. CDR3 amino acids: CASSLMGTAEETQYF. CDR3 DNA sequence: TGTGCCAGCAGCTTAATGGGGACAGCGGAAGAGACCCAGTACTTC. Drawing the rest from reference TRBV7-9 and TRBJ2-5, the complete variable domain is DTGVSQNPRHKITKRGQNVTFRCDPISEHNRLYWYRQTLGQGPEFLTYFQNEAQLEKSRLLSDRFSAERPKGSFSTLEIQRTEQGDSAMYLCASSLMGTAEETQYFGPGTRLLVL.

The rearrangement links TRBV9 to TRBJ2-1; D unclear. The V and J ends lost 4 bases and 0 bases respectively, with 11 bases between them. CDR1 and CDR2 (germline): SGDLS, YYNGEE. The length of the CDR3 is 15 residues. CDR3 DNA sequence: TGTGCCAGCAGCTCCCGCGACCTCTCCTACAATGAGCAGTTCTTC. Translated, it gives CASSSRDLSYNEQFF.

V gene TRBV7-3 combines with J gene TRBJ1-1; D might be TRBD1 (5 bases). The CDR3 is 14 residues long. CDR1 is SGHTA and CDR2 is FQGTGA in the germline V gene. Deletions cut 1 base from V and 1 base from J, with 7 bases between. The CDR3 sequence is CASSLNGGNTEAFF. CDR3 DNA: TGTGCCAGCAGCTTAAACGGGGGGAACACTGAAGCTTTCTTT. The full variable domain, in which reference TRBV7-3 and TRBJ1-1 provide the parts outside the CDR3, is GAGVSQTPSNKVTEKGKYVELRCDPISGHTALYWYRQSLGQGPEFLIYFQGTGAADDSGLPNDRFFAVRPEGSVSTLKIQRTERGDSAVYLCASSLNGGNTEAFFGQGTRLTVV.

This clonotype has ten or more counts. The genes are TRBV4-1 and TRBJ2-1; D unclear. The CDR3 runs 13 residues. Germline V lookup: CDR1 MGHRA, CDR2 YSYEKL. V lost 0 bases and J lost 9, with 9 bases in between. The CDR3 nucleotides are TGCGCCAGCAGCCAAGACCCCGCCGGTGAGCAGTTCTTC. Its translation: CASSQDPAGEQFF.

The V gene is TRBV20-1, the J gene TRBJ2-6; 7 bases line up with TRBD1. Germline lookup yields CDR1 DFQATT and CDR2 SNEGSKA (reference sequence). The V gene end was trimmed by 3 bases and the J gene end by 4 bases; junction bases not matched to a gene: 6. There are 15 residues in the CDR3. The CDR3 DNA reads as TGCAGTGCTAGTTCAGGGGGTGCGGGGGCCAACGTCCTGACTTTC. Translation gives CSASSGGAGANVLTF.